The 2 T cell receptor beta chains presented below share a single source sample, sequenced in a study of blood T cell repertoires in COVID-19. Only in-frame clones appear in the TCRdb table, and some are missing; sequencing was by immunoSEQ multiplex PCR. Of about 370,000 clones detected, around 87% appear once; the ten largest clones hold 8% to 13%. The sequencing sample was made of peripheral blood. The receptors derive from a woman aged 25 to 45 with COVID-19, enrolled during active disease.

This chain connects TRBV4-1 to TRBJ2-2; 7 nucleotides agree with TRBD2. This CDR3 contains 19 residues. Germline assignment: CDR1 MGHRA and CDR2 YSYEKL. The V and J ends lost 4 bases and 2 bases, in that order; junction bases with no gene match: 16. Here the CDR3 reads CASSPGPGRAQQNTGELFF. The DNA for the CDR3 is TGCGCCAGCAGCCCTGGGCCGGGGAGGGCCCAGCAAAACACCGGGGAGCTGTTTTTT.

This chain links TRBV15 with TRBJ2-1, with D perhaps TRBD1 (6 bases). Trimming shortened V by 4 bases and J by 0 bases, and 10 bases separated the two germline ends. CDR3 length: 15 amino acids. CDR1 is LNHNV and CDR2 is YYDKDF in the germline V gene (reference sequence). As DNA, the CDR3 is TGTGCCACCAGCATTACAGGGAGCTCCTACAATGAGCAGTTCTTC. Its protein is CATSITGSSYNEQFF.